This T cell receptor beta chain is drawn from a study of T-cell reconstitution after alpha-beta-depleted transplantation in children. It was with unique molecular identifiers that the TCRbeta library was prepared. One entry per CDR3 protein, called by TCRdb with MiXCR from the PCR reads. This sample has nearly 400,000 distinct CDR3 sequences, with approximately 20% found just once. Germline CDR1 ENHRY, CDR2 SYGVKD. The V end was cut by 3 bases, the J end by 6 bases, with 9 bases between. The CDR3 length is 13 residues. There are many counts of this clonotype. The rearrangement uses TRBV10-3 and TRBJ2-1, with D hard to call. The sequence was obtained from a human donor who donated a stem cell graft to a child with acute myeloid leukemia. The sample was PBMCs from the stem cell graft donor, taken from the stem cell graft. The CDR3: CAISEFWRNEQFF. Here the CDR3 DNA reads TGTGCCATCAGTGAATTCTGGCGCAATGAGCAGTTCTTC.